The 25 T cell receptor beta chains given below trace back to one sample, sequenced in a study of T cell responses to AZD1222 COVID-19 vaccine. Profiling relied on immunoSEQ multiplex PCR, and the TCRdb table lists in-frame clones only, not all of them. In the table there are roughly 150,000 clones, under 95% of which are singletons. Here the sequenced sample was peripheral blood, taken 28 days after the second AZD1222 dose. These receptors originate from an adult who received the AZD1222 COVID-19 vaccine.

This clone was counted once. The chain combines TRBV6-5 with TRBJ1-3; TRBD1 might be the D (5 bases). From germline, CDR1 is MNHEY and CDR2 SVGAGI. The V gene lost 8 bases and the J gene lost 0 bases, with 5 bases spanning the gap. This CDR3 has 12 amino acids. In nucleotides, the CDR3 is TGTGCCAGCGGGGGCTCTGGAAACACCATATATTTT. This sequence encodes CASGGSGNTIYF.

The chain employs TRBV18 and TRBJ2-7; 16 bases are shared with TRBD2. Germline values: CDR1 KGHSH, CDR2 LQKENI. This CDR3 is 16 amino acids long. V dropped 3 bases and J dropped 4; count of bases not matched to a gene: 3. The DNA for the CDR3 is TGTGCCAGCTCACCTCCGGGACTAGCGGGAGGGTACGAGCAGTACTTC. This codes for CASSPPGLAGGYEQYF.

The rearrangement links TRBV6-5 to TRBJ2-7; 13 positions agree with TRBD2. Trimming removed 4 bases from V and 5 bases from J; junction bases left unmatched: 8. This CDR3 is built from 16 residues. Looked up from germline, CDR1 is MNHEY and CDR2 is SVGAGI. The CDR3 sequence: CASSSLLAGGPDEQYF. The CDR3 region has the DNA TGTGCCAGCAGTTCCTTACTAGCGGGAGGGCCCGACGAGCAGTACTTC.

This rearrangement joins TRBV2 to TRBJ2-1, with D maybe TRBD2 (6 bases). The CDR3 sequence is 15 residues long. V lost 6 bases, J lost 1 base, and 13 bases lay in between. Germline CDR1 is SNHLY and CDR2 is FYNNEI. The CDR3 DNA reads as TGTGCCAGCAGGAGATACCTAGCGTCCTACAATGAGCAGTTCTTC. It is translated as CASRRYLASYNEQFF.

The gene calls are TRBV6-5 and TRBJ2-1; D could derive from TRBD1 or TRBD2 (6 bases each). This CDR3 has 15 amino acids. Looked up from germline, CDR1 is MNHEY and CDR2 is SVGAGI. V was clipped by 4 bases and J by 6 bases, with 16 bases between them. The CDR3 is CASSSPGRGANEQFF. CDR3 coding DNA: TGTGCCAGCAGTTCCCCGGGAAGGGGGGCCAATGAGCAGTTCTTC.

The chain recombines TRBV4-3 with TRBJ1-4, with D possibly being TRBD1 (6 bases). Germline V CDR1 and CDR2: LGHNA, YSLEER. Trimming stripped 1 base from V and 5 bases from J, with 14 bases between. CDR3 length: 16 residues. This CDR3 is CASSQAILQGNEKLFF. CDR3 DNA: TGCGCCAGCAGCCAAGCGATCTTGCAGGGGAATGAAAAACTGTTTTTT.

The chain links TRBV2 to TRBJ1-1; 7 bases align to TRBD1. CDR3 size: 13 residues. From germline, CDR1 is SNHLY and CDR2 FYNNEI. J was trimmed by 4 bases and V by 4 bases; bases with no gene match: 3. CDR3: CASSAQGGTEAFF. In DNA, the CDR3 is TGTGCCAGCAGTGCGCAGGGGGGCACTGAAGCTTTCTTT.

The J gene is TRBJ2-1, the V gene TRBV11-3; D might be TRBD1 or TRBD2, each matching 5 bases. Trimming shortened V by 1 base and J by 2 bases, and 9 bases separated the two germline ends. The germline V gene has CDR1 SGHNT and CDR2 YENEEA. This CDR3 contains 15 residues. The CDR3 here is CASSLAGTTYNEQFF. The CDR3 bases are TGTGCCAGCAGCTTAGCTGGGACCACCTACAATGAGCAGTTCTTC.

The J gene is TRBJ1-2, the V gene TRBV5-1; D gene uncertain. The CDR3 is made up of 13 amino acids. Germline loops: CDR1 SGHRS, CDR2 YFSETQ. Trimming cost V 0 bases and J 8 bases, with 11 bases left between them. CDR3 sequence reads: CASSLEVVEGYTF. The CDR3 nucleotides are TGCGCCAGCAGCTTGGAGGTAGTTGAAGGCTACACCTTC.

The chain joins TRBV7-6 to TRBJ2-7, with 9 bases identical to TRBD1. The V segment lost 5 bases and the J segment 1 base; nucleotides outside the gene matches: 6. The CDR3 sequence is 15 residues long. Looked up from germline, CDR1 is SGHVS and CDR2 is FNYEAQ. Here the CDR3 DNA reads TGTGCCAGCAGCCTCGGGACAGGGAAATCCTACGAGCAGTACTTC. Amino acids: CASSLGTGKSYEQYF.

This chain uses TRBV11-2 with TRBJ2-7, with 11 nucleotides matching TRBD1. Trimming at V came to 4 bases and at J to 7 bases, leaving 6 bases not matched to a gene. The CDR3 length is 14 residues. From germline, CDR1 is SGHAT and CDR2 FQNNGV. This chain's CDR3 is CASSSGTGGWEQYF. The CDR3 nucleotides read TGTGCCAGCAGCTCCGGGACAGGGGGGTGGGAGCAGTACTTC. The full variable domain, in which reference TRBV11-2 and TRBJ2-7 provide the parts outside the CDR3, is EAGVAQSPRYKIIEKRQSVAFWCNPISGHATLYWYQQILGQGPKLLIQFQNNGVVDDSQLPKDRFSAERLKGVDSTLKIQPAKLEDSAVYLCASSSGTGGWEQYFGPGTRLTVT.

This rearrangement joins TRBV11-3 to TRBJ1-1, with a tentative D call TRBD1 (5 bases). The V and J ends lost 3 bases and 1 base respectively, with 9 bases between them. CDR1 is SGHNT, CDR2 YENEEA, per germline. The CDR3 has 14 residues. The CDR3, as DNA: TGTGCCAGCAGCTTTCGGGGGAGGAACACTGAAGCTTTCTTT. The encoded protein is CASSFRGRNTEAFF.

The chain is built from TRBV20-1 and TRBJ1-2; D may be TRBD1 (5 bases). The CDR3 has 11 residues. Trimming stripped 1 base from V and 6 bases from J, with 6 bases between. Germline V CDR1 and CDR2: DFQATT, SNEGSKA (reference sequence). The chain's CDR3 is CSARAGNGYTF. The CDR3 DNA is TGCAGTGCTAGAGCAGGGAATGGCTACACCTTC.

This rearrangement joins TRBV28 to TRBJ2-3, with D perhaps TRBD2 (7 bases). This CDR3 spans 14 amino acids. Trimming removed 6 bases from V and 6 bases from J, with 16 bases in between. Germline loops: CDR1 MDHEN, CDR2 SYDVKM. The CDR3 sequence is CASRLGGAEDTQYF. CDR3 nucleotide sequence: TGTGCCAGCAGGCTTGGGGGGGCGGAGGATACGCAGTATTTT.

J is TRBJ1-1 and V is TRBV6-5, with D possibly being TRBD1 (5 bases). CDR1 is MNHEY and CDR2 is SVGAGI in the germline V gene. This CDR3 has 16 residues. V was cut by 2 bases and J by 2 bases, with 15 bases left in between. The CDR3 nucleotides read TGTGCCAGCAGTTACGGGCTGGGACGCTCAAACACTGAAGCTTTCTTT. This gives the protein CASSYGLGRSNTEAFF.

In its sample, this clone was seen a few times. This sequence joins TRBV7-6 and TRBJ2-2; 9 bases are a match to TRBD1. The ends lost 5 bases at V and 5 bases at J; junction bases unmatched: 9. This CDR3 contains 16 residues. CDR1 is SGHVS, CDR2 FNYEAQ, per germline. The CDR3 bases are TGTGCCAGCAGCCTCCAACAGGGGGCGGAAACCGGGGAGCTGTTTTTT. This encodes CASSLQQGAETGELFF.

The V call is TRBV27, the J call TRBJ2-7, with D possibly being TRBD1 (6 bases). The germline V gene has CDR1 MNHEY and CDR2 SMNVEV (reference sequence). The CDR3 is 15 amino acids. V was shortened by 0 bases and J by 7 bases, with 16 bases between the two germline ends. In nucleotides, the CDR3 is TGTGCCAGCAGTTTATCCGGCAGGGGAGCATGGGAGCAGTACTTC. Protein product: CASSLSGRGAWEQYF.

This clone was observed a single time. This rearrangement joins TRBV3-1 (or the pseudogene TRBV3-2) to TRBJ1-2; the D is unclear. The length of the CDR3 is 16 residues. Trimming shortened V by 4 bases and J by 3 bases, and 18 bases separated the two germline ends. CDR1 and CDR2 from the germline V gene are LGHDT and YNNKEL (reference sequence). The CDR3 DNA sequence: TGTGCCAGCAGCCCCCTCGGACGGCGCTTAGACTATGGCTACACCTTC. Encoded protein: CASSPLGRRLDYGYTF.

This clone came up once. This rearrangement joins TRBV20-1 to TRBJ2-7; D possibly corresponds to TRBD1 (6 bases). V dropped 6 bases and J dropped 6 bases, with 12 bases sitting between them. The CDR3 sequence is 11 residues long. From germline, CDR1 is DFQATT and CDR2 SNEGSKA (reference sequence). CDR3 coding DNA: TGCAGTGCGTCGCAGGGGCCCGAGCAGTACTTC. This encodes CSASQGPEQYF.

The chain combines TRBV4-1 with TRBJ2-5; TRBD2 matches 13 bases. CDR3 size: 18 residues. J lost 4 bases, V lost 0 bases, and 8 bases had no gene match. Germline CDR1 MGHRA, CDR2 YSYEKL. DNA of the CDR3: TGCGCCAGCAGCCAAGATGTGGGGACTAGCGGGAATCGAGAGACCCAGTACTTC. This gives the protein CASSQDVGTSGNRETQYF.

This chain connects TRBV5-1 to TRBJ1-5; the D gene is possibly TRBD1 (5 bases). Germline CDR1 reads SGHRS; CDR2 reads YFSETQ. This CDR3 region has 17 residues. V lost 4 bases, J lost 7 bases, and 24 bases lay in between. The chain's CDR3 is CASSPAGVDKGRQPQHF. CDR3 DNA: TGCGCCAGCAGCCCCGCAGGCGTGGACAAGGGTCGGCAGCCCCAGCATTTT.

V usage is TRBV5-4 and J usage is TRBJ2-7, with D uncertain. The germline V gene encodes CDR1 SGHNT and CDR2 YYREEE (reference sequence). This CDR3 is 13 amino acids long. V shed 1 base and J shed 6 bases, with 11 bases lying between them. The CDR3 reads CASSLLGSGEQYF. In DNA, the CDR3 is TGTGCCAGCAGCTTGCTGGGGTCCGGCGAGCAGTACTTC. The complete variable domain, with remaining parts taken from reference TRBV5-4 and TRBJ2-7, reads ETGVTQSPTHLIKTRGQQVTLRCSSQSGHNTVSWYQQALGQGPQFIFQYYREEENGRGNFPPRFSGLQFPNYSSELNVNALELDDSALYLCASSLLGSGEQYFGPGTRLTVT.

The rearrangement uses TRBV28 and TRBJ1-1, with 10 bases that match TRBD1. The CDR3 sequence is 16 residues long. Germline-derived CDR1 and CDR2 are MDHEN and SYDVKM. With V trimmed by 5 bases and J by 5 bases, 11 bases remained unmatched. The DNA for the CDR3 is TGTGCCAGCAGTCCAAGACAGGGGGCAAGAAGAACTGAAGCTTTCTTT. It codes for CASSPRQGARRTEAFF. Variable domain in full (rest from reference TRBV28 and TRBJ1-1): DVKVTQSSRYLVKRTGEKVFLECVQDMDHENMFWYRQDPGLGLRLIYFSYDVKMKEKGDIPEGYSVSREKKERFSLILESASTNQTSMYLCASSPRQGARRTEAFFGQGTRLTVV.

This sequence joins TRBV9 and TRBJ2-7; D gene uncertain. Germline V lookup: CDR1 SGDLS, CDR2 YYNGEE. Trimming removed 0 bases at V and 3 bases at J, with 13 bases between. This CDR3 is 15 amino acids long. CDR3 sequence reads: CASSVGGQGDYEQYF. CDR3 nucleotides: TGTGCCAGCAGCGTAGGGGGTCAAGGAGACTACGAGCAGTACTTC.

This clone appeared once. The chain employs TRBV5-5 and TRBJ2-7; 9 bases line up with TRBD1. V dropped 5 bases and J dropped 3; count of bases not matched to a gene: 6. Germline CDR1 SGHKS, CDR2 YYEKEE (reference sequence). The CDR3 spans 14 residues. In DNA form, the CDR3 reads TGTGCCAGCAGTCAAGGGACAGGGCTCTACGAGCAGTACTTC. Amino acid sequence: CASSQGTGLYEQYF.